Following are 14 T cell receptor beta chains from one sample sequenced in a study of shared clonotypes between healthy human individuals. Generated by immunoSEQ multiplex PCR, the TCRdb table keeps only in-frame clones and is missing some. The sample comprises some 2 million clones, around 95% of which are singletons, and 0.1% to 0.15% rests with the top ten. Sequenced: naive CD4+ T cells sorted from blood. Subset noted: CD45RA+ positively selected. The receptors shown here come from a man between 18 and 35 years old in good health.

This clone was detected only once. The sample holds other DNA sequences that translate to the same CDR3. The J gene is TRBJ2-7, the V gene TRBV2; D remains unclear. The CDR3 is 11 residues long. Germline CDR1 is SNHLY and CDR2 is FYNNEI. The ends were cut back, 4 bases at V and 2 bases at J, with 3 bases in the middle. The CDR3 protein is CASSVAYEQYF. The CDR3 nucleotides are TGTGCCAGCAGTGTCGCCTACGAGCAGTACTTC.

The chain uses TRBV5-1 and TRBJ1-1, with TRBD1 identical over 9 bases. The CDR3 loop spans 14 amino acids. The V segment lost 0 bases and the J segment 8 bases; nucleotides outside the gene matches: 5. The germline V gene has CDR1 SGHRS and CDR2 YFSETQ. The CDR3 protein is CASSLERTGEEAFF. In nucleotides, the CDR3 is TGCGCCAGCAGCTTGGAACGGACAGGGGAGGAAGCTTTCTTT.

This chain uses TRBV6-6 with TRBJ1-5, with 7 bases aligning to TRBD1. The CDR3 has 14 residues. Germline assignment: CDR1 MNHNY and CDR2 SVGAGI (reference sequence). J lost 5 bases, V lost 7 bases, and 8 bases had no gene match. This CDR3 reads CASTPRGQYQPQHF. CDR3 DNA sequence: TGTGCCAGCACCCCGAGGGGGCAATATCAGCCCCAGCATTTT.

Comment on this clone: Other DNA variants within this sample encode the same CDR3. The V and J genes are TRBV5-6 and TRBJ1-3; D unclear. The CDR3 totals 13 residues. V was clipped by 0 bases and J by 4 bases, with 5 bases between them. The germline CDR1 and CDR2 sequences are SGHDT and YYEEEE. For the CDR3, the DNA is TGTGCCAGCAGCTTGGCCGGGGGAAACACCATATATTTT. It specifies CASSLAGGNTIYF.

This chain joins TRBV6-5 and TRBJ2-2; the D gene could be TRBD1 or TRBD2 (6 bases each). This CDR3 has 14 amino acids. V was trimmed by 8 bases and J by 4 bases, leaving 14 bases between them. The germline CDR1 and CDR2 sequences are MNHEY and SVGAGI. DNA for the CDR3: TGTGCCAGCGGTGAGGGGGGAGTCACCGGGGAGCTGTTTTTT. Translated, it gives CASGEGGVTGELFF.

As to this clone: Without the conserved terminal phenylalanine or tryptophan, this CDR3 likely stems from a read error. The chain combines TRBV9 with TRBJ2-7; D possibly corresponds to TRBD2 (5 bases). V lost 4 bases and J 0 bases, leaving 14 bases between the germline ends. CDR3 length equals 15 residues. In germline, CDR1 is SGDLS, CDR2 YYNGEE. CDR3 DNA sequence: TGTGCCAGCAGCCCGAGGGCGGCTAGCTCCTACGAGCAGTACCTC. Protein product: CASSPRAASSYEQYL.

This clone came up once. The chain couples TRBV15 to TRBJ2-7; 9 nucleotides line up with TRBD1. CDR3 size: 15 residues. V trimming: 5 bases; J trimming: 0 bases; junction bases outside the gene matches: 5. Looked up from germline, CDR1 is LNHNV and CDR2 is YYDKDF (reference sequence). The CDR3 region has the DNA TGTGCCACCAGCCGGGACAGGGTCTTCTCCTACGAGCAGTACTTC. Encoded protein: CATSRDRVFSYEQYF. Filled out from reference TRBV15 and TRBJ2-7, the complete variable domain reads DAMVIQNPRYQVTQFGKPVTLSCSQTLNHNVMYWYQQKSSQAPKLLFHYYDKDFNNEADTPDNFQSRRPNTSFCFLDIRSPGLGDTAMYLCATSRDRVFSYEQYFGPGTRLTVT.

This chain connects TRBV27 to TRBJ1-3, with 8 bases matching TRBD1. After removal of 6 bases from V and 0 bases from J, the junction contained 7 bases not matched to a gene. Germline values: CDR1 MNHEY, CDR2 SMNVEV (reference sequence). The CDR3 is made up of 16 amino acids. The CDR3 bases are TGTGCCAGCAGACCGACAGGGGATATCTCTGGAAACACCATATATTTT. Its translation is CASRPTGDISGNTIYF.

This chain joins TRBV23-1 and TRBJ1-2; the D gene is possibly TRBD1 (5 bases). TRBV23-1 is flagged as an ORF with uncertain function. Trimming stripped 6 bases from V and 1 base from J, with 15 bases between. This CDR3 region has 15 residues. The chain's CDR3 is CASSQVGQGNYGYTF. The CDR3 coding sequence is TGCGCCAGCAGCCAAGTCGGGCAGGGTAACTATGGCTACACCTTC.

J is TRBJ1-5 and V is TRBV6-1; D remains unclear. The germline CDR1 and CDR2 sequences are MNHNS and SASEGT. CDR3 length: 13 residues. Trimming removed 6 bases from V and 3 bases from J, with 9 bases in between. The CDR3 sequence is CASSLLYNQPQHF. In nucleotides, the CDR3 is TGTGCCAGCAGCCTACTTTACAATCAGCCCCAGCATTTT.

The chain joins TRBV28 to TRBJ2-7; 7 nucleotides agree with TRBD2. V dropped 3 bases and J dropped 1; count of bases not matched to a gene: 6. Germline V CDR1 and CDR2: MDHEN, SYDVKM. CDR3 length: 15 amino acids. The CDR3 sequence is CASSLLAGPSYEQYF. CDR3 DNA sequence: TGTGCCAGCAGTTTGTTAGCGGGCCCTTCCTACGAGCAGTACTTC.

This chain joins TRBV7-8 and TRBJ2-7, with 8 bases aligning to TRBD1. The CDR3 consists of 15 residues. Trimming cost V 1 base and J 5 bases; bases outside gene matches: 7. Germline V lookup: CDR1 SGHVS, CDR2 FQNEAQ. The CDR3 region is CASSLVRTGSHEQYF. The CDR3 DNA reads TGTGCCAGCAGCTTAGTCCGGACAGGGTCCCACGAGCAGTACTTC.

V usage is TRBV23-1 and J usage is TRBJ1-6; D call uncertain. TRBV23-1 is labeled an ORF, and its function is uncertain. The CDR3 length is 11 residues. V dropped 0 bases and J dropped 9 bases, with 0 bases sitting between them. For the CDR3, the DNA is TGCGCCAGCAGTCAATCTTCACCCCTCCACTTT. It codes for CASSQSSPLHF.

The chain couples TRBV5-1 to TRBJ2-2; TRBD1 is a possible D gene (6 bases). V shed 0 bases and J shed 0 bases, with 18 bases lying between them. Germline V gene data show CDR1 as SGHRS and CDR2 as YFSETQ. The CDR3 extends over 19 amino acids. The CDR3 here is CASSLAGQLLFANTGELFF. The CDR3 DNA reads TGCGCCAGCAGCTTGGCTGGACAGCTCCTATTCGCGAACACCGGGGAGCTGTTTTTT.